Detailed here is one T cell receptor beta chain. The sample originates from a study of T cells in narcolepsy. CDR3 size: 16 residues. Germline lookup yields CDR1 MNHEY and CDR2 SMNVEV (reference sequence). The ends were cut back, 0 bases at V and 2 bases at J, with 8 bases in the middle. Assay: immunoSEQ multiplex PCR; the TCRdb copy retains only in-frame clones and omits some. The top ten hold more than 0.95% of the sample, which has tens of thousands of clones, 90% to 95% seen once. The chain couples TRBV27 to TRBJ2-6; D unclear. The sequencing sample was made of CD45RA- memory CD4+ T cells from PBMCs. The receptor's source is a human donor with narcolepsy. CDR3 residues: CASSLSWAPGANVLTF. The CDR3, as DNA: TGTGCCAGCAGTTTATCGTGGGCCCCTGGGGCCAACGTCCTGACTTTC.